This T cell receptor beta chain was profiled in a study of response to subunit inactivated influenza vaccine. There are many counts of this clonotype. Germline V gene sequence: CDR1 SGHRS, CDR2 YFSETQ. The V end was cut by 7 bases, the J end by 8 bases, with 11 bases between. This CDR3 has 11 residues. MiXCR was run by TCRdb on the RT-PCR reads, yielding one entry per CDR3 protein. The sample yields fewer than 700,000 distinct CDR3 sequences, 10% to 15% seen once. The source was PBMCs from blood, collected 35 to 45 days after vaccination. The chain has TRBV5-1 and TRBJ2-3, with TRBD1 as a possible D gene (5 bases). This sequence was found in a man in his fifties who received an inactivated influenza vaccine. The CDR3 sequence is CASYFRGTQYF. CDR3 coding DNA: TGCGCCAGCTATTTTAGGGGTACGCAGTATTTT.